Listed below are T cell receptor beta chains from one sample, sequenced in a study of blood T cells in healthy people across ages. TCRdb passed the 5' RACE reads through MiXCR, listing each CDR3 protein once. The sample consists of under 700,000 distinct CDR3 sequences, 24% of them appearing once. The sample also formed part of further work on T cells of mothers and their children.

What was sequenced was blood. Receptor source: a boy younger than 18 in good health. Both conserved end residues are part of each CDR3. The order of the fields is D gene, clone size, V gene, J gene, CDR3 DNA, CDR3 protein. D genes are given only for firm matches. Size is stated for part of the rows, as once, few or many counts, or as a class when the clone is expanded.

>TRBD1|many|TRBV14|TRBJ1-2
TGTGCCAGCAGCCAAGGCCGACAGGGGGCTTATGGCTACACCTTC
CASSQGRQGAYGYTF
>-|-|TRBV5-5|TRBJ2-4
TGTGCCAGCAGCTTGGATGGGGACCAGGTCGTCAAAAACATTCAGTACTTC
CASSLDGDQVVKNIQYF
>TRBD2|-|TRBV4-3|TRBJ2-1
TGCGCCAGCAGCAACGGACTAGCCTGGGATGAGCAGTTCTTC
CASSNGLAWDEQFF
>TRBD1|many|TRBV5-1|TRBJ2-5
TGCGCCAGCAAAGCGACAGGGGGTGTGGAGACCCAGTACTTC
CASKATGGVETQYF
>TRBD1|many|TRBV28|TRBJ2-7
TGTGCCAGCAGACTCCAAGGGGGCTACCCTTACGAGCAGTACTTC
CASRLQGGYPYEQYF
>TRBD1|few|TRBV4-1|TRBJ1-1
TGCGCCAGCAGCCTCAGGACAGGGGGCGTTCATGCTTTCTTT
CASSLRTGGVHAFF
>-|many|TRBV12-3/TRBV12-4|TRBJ2-7
TGTGCCAGCAGTTTCCGGGCCCCGATACTCTACGAGCAGTACTTC
CASSFRAPILYEQYF
>-|few|TRBV5-6|TRBJ2-5
TGTGCCAGCAGCTTACCCGGCTCGATAGAGACCCAGTACTTC
CASSLPGSIETQYF
>-|many|TRBV28|TRBJ1-5
TGTGCCAGCAGTATTTACTCGGAGCCCCAGCATTTT
CASSIYSEPQHF
>-|-|TRBV5-1|TRBJ2-1
TGCGCCAGCAGCTTGACGGGAGCTGCGGGTGATGAGCAGTTCTTC
CASSLTGAAGDEQFF
>-|few|TRBV10-3|TRBJ2-7
TGTGCCATCAGTGAAACCGGGACAACCTACGAGCAGTACTTC
CAISETGTTYEQYF
>TRBD1|-|TRBV3-1|TRBJ1-1
TGTGCCAGCAGCCCGACAGGGGAAGGCACTGAAGCTTTCTTT
CASSPTGEGTEAFF
>-|-|TRBV2|TRBJ1-2
TGTGCCAGCGGAGGGGTTGGCTACACCTTC
CASGGVGYTF
>TRBD1|-|TRBV20-1|TRBJ1-1
TGCAGGGTAGGGGGCCGGGAGACTGAAGCTTTCTTT
CRVGGRETEAFF
>-|few|TRBV6-5|TRBJ2-3
TGTGCCAGCAGTCCCATTGGCGGGGAGAGCACAGATACGCAGTATTTT
CASSPIGGESTDTQYF
>TRBD1|-|TRBV12-3/TRBV12-4|TRBJ1-2
TGTGCCAGCAGCTCACCCGGGACAGAGTATAACTATGGCTACACCTTC
CASSSPGTEYNYGYTF
>-|-|TRBV7-9|TRBJ2-2
TGTGCCAGCAGTACTTGGATGGGGGCCACCGGGGAGCTGTTTTTT
CASSTWMGATGELFF
>-|-|TRBV7-9|TRBJ2-5
TGTGCCAGCAGCCCCCTCGGAGGGGGAAACAAACAAGAGGCCCAGTACTTC
CASSPLGGGNKQEAQYF
>-|few|TRBV7-2|TRBJ2-1
TGTGCCAGCAGCTCGACATTCCCCGGAGGGGGTCACAATGAGCAGTTCTTC
CASSSTFPGGGHNEQFF
>TRBD1|-|TRBV2|TRBJ1-2
TGTGCCAGCAACGAAGGCGGACAGGGTATTCTCGATGGCTACACCTTC
CASNEGGQGILDGYTF
>-|many|TRBV28|TRBJ1-4
TGTGCCAGCAGTTTAAAAGTGGGGGCGAGTTCAACTAATGAAAAACTGTTTTTT
CASSLKVGASSTNEKLFF
>-|-|TRBV5-1|TRBJ1-2
TGCGCCAGCCCCATACGCAATAGCGGCGGCTATGGCTACACCTTC
CASPIRNSGGYGYTF
>-|once|TRBV6-5|TRBJ2-3
TGTGCCAGCGCCCCAGATTCTTCGACAGATACGCAGTATTTT
CASAPDSSTDTQYF
>TRBD2|few|TRBV5-1|TRBJ2-1
TGCGCCAGCAGCGGAGGCTCTAGCGGAACCGAGGGCAATGAGCAGTTCTTC
CASSGGSSGTEGNEQFF
>-|-|TRBV25-1|TRBJ1-1
TGTGCCAGCAGTGACGCAGGGAGCCCTGAAGCTTTCTTT
CASSDAGSPEAFF
>-|-|TRBV3-1|TRBJ1-4
TGTGCCAGCAGCCCCAACCAAGCAACGGGTGAAAAACTGTTTTTT
CASSPNQATGEKLFF
>-|-|TRBV20-1|TRBJ1-6
TGCAGTGCTAGCCAGGGGCTTACACCCCTCCACTTT
CSASQGLTPLHF
>-|-|TRBV6-1|TRBJ2-2
TGTGCCAGCAGTGCGGACTGGAACACCGGGGAGCTGTTTTTT
CASSADWNTGELFF
>-|-|TRBV6-2/TRBV6-3|TRBJ1-1
TGTGCCAGCAGTTCTATTGACCGGAAAGCTTTCTTT
CASSSIDRKAFF
>-|once|TRBV5-1|TRBJ2-2
TGCGCCAGCAGCTTGGTGGGGGCCGCGAACACCGGGGAGCTGTTTTTT
CASSLVGAANTGELFF
>-|few|TRBV7-3|TRBJ2-1
TGTGCCAGCAGCTTAAATGGAGCGGGTTTCTACAATGAGCAGTTCTTC
CASSLNGAGFYNEQFF
>-|few|TRBV29-1|TRBJ1-2
TGCAGCGTTGAAGATCCGGCGGGGTCGGGCTACACCTTC
CSVEDPAGSGYTF
>-|-|TRBV15|TRBJ2-7
TGTGCCACCAGCAGAGGCCCTTCCTACGAGCAGTACTTC
CATSRGPSYEQYF
>-|-|TRBV20-1|TRBJ2-3
TGCAGTGCTAGAGATCAGTGGCGCGGCACAGATACGCAGTATTTT
CSARDQWRGTDTQYF
>-|-|TRBV6-1|TRBJ1-2
TGTGCCAGCAGCGATAACGGACGGAAAGCTAACTATGGCTACACCTTC
CASSDNGRKANYGYTF
>TRBD1|-|TRBV20-1|TRBJ1-1
TGCAGTGCTAGACCGGGACAGCCGAACACTGAAGCTTTCTTT
CSARPGQPNTEAFF
>-|few|TRBV4-1|TRBJ1-5
TGCGCTGTACAGTCTTCGGTGGATCAGCCCCAGCATTTT
CAVQSSVDQPQHF
>TRBD2|-|TRBV20-1|TRBJ2-2
TGCAGTGCTAGGGAGCGGGGTAACACCGGGGAGCTGTTTTTT
CSARERGNTGELFF
>-|-|TRBV14|TRBJ2-1
TGTGCCAGCAGCCAAGTACGTGGCCCGTACAATGAGCAGTTCTTC
CASSQVRGPYNEQFF
>-|few|TRBV24-1|TRBJ2-2
TGTGCCACCAGCCCGGGCTTAAACACCGGGGAGCTGTTTTTT
CATSPGLNTGELFF
>-|-|TRBV19|TRBJ1-5
TGTGCCGTAGGGGGGCAGGCGATCAATCAGCCCCAGCATTTT
CAVGGQAINQPQHF
>TRBD2|-|TRBV27|TRBJ2-1
TGTGCCAGCAGTTCGGGACTAGTGGCGCATGAGCAGTTCTTC
CASSSGLVAHEQFF
>-|-|TRBV6-5|TRBJ2-7
TGTGCCAGCAGTTACCTCGGGGGCGGAGAGCAGTACTTC
CASSYLGGGEQYF